The 25 T cell receptor beta chains below come from one sample, sequenced in a study of CD8+ T cells in alopecia areata. Treatment denoted: oral pan-JAK inhibitor, 5-10 mg twice daily. RNA extraction was followed by reverse transcription into cDNA, which acted as the sequencing template. Method: immunoSEQ multiplex PCR; TCRdb's copy keeps in-frame clones and lacks some. The repertoire has 150,000 to 200,000 clones, roughly three fifths of them found once; the top ten carry about 1.3%. The sample in question was CD4+ T cells sorted from blood, obtained between weeks 49 and 50, from a patient treated with tofacitinib. These TCRs come from a human donor with alopecia areata.

The J gene is TRBJ1-3, the V gene TRBV2; D not resolved. Trimming shortened V by 11 bases and J by 0 bases, and 11 bases separated the two germline ends. Germline values: CDR1 SNHLY, CDR2 FYNNEI. The CDR3 contains 13 residues. CDR3 nucleotide sequence: TGTGCCGGGCGGCGGAGCTCTGGAAACACCATATATTTT. Amino acid sequence: CAGRRSSGNTIYF.

The V and J genes are TRBV7-3 and TRBJ2-2; maybe TRBD2 (5 bases). V lost 3 bases and J lost 6, with 8 bases in between. Germline CDR1 SGHTA, CDR2 FQGTGA. The CDR3 loop spans 13 amino acids. This chain's CDR3 is CASSFTSAGELFF. CDR3 DNA: TGTGCCAGCAGCTTCACTAGTGCCGGGGAGCTGTTTTTT.

The V call is TRBV18, the J call TRBJ2-5, with a possible D match to TRBD2 (5 bases). Per germline, CDR1 KGHSH and CDR2 LQKENI. This CDR3 comprises 14 residues. V dropped 3 bases and J dropped 0 bases, with 8 bases sitting between them. Here the CDR3 reads CASSPFGDQETQYF. The CDR3 bases are TGTGCCAGCTCACCGTTCGGGGACCAAGAGACCCAGTACTTC.

This clone was seen a single time. At one boundary the junction diverges from the germline segment, which might be a read error. The V and J genes are TRBV14 and TRBJ1-2, with no clear D. The CDR3 is 13 amino acids. CDR1 is SGHDN and CDR2 is FVKESK in the germline V gene. The CDR3 DNA reads TGTGCCAGCAGCCAAGACCGAACCCCTAGCCCTCAATTC. Translated, it gives CASSQDRTPSPQF.

The rearrangement links TRBV19 to TRBJ1-2; 8 bases line up with TRBD1. V trimming: 6 bases; J trimming: 5 bases; junction bases outside the gene matches: 2. Per germline, CDR1 LNHDA and CDR2 SQIVND (reference sequence). The CDR3 extends over 12 amino acids. The CDR3 sequence is CASSWTGYGYTF. The CDR3 region has the DNA TGTGCCAGTAGCTGGACAGGGTATGGCTACACCTTC.

J is TRBJ2-1 and V is TRBV7-2, with 12 bases that match TRBD2. Unmatched junction bases numbered 7, after V lost 4 bases and J lost 6 bases. This CDR3 is built from 16 residues. CDR1 is SGHTA and CDR2 is FQGNSA in the germline V gene. The CDR3 loop is CASSWEGTSGLNEQFF. CDR3 DNA sequence: TGTGCCAGCAGCTGGGAAGGGACTAGCGGGCTCAATGAGCAGTTCTTC.

The rearrangement uses TRBV5-6 and TRBJ1-4, with D maybe TRBD1 (6 bases). Per the germline V gene, CDR1 is SGHDT and CDR2 is YYEEEE. V was shortened by 4 bases and J by 14 bases, with 24 bases between the two germline ends. The CDR3 length is 15 residues. The DNA of the CDR3 is TGTGCCAGCAGCGCGGACAGATCCGAGTCACAACGTCTGTTTTTT. It codes for CASSADRSESQRLFF.

This rearrangement joins TRBV18 to TRBJ2-5, with D possibly being TRBD1 or TRBD2 (6 bases each). The J call may be incorrect, as the DNA end agrees better with TRBJ2-7. From germline, CDR1 is KGHSH and CDR2 LQKENI. The CDR3 is 13 amino acids. CDR3 nucleotide sequence: TGTGCCAGCTCACTGAAACAGGGAGGCGAGCAGTACTTC. Its translation: CASSLKQGGEQYF.

The chain uses TRBV30 and TRBJ1-1; D is ambiguous. Germline CDR1 reads GTSNPN; CDR2 reads SVGIG (reference sequence). The ends were cut back, 2 bases at V and 4 bases at J, with 11 bases in the middle. CDR3 length: 13 amino acids. CDR3 nucleotides: TGTGCCTGGAGTAAGATTTTACCCACTGAAGCTTTCTTT. This translates into CAWSKILPTEAFF. Full variable domain (remainder filled in from reference TRBV30 and TRBJ1-1): SQTIHQWPATLVQPVGSPLSLECTVEGTSNPNLYWYRQAAGRGLQLLFYSVGIGQISSEVPQNLSASRPQDRQFILSSKKLLLSDSGFYLCAWSKILPTEAFFGQGTRLTVV.

V gene TRBV6-6 combines with J gene TRBJ2-5; the D gene is possibly TRBD2 (6 bases). Trimming stripped 6 bases from V and 5 bases from J, with 16 bases between. The CDR3 sequence is 14 residues long. The germline V gene has CDR1 MNHNY and CDR2 SVGAGI (reference sequence). CDR3 nucleotide sequence: TGTGCCAGCAGGGGGGGACGTGCCCGGGAGACCCAGTACTTC. As protein: CASRGGRARETQYF.

This clone was counted between two and nine times. The V and J genes are TRBV29-1 and TRBJ1-2, with 7 positions matching TRBD1. CDR3 length equals 12 residues. V was clipped by 3 bases and J by 3 bases; unmatched bases: 1. Germline loops: CDR1 SQVTM, CDR2 ANQGSEA. The DNA for the CDR3 is TGCAGCGTTGACAGGGGGTACTATGGCTACACCTTC. It yields the protein CSVDRGYYGYTF.

The chain recombines TRBV7-2 with TRBJ2-3; D unresolved. The germline V and J ends were trimmed by 1 base and 3 bases, with 11 bases remaining between them. Germline-derived CDR1 and CDR2 are SGHTA and FQGNSA. The CDR3 has 15 residues. The CDR3 reads CASSLDATPTDTQYF. DNA for the CDR3: TGTGCCAGCAGCTTAGACGCGACACCAACAGATACGCAGTATTTT.

The chain uses TRBV11-2 and TRBJ1-2; D perhaps matches TRBD1 (6 bases). Trimming removed 4 bases from V and 8 bases from J, with 14 bases in between. Germline CDR1 SGHAT, CDR2 FQNNGV. This CDR3 spans 13 amino acids. In nucleotides, the CDR3 is TGTGCCAGCAGCTCAGAACAGGGTCAGGGCTACACCTTC. It translates to CASSSEQGQGYTF.

V gene TRBV6-6 combines with J gene TRBJ1-2; no firm D call. CDR3 length: 11 amino acids. Trimming shortened V by 4 bases and J by 0 bases, and 0 bases separated the two germline ends. Germline V gives CDR1 MNHNY, CDR2 SVGAGI (reference sequence). The CDR3 DNA sequence: TGTGCCAGCAGTTCTAACTATGGCTACACCTTC. Translated, it gives CASSSNYGYTF.

This clone was observed a handful of times. The chain combines TRBV5-1 with TRBJ2-7, with TRBD1 matching over 7 bases. The V gene's germline CDR1 is SGHRS and CDR2 YFSETQ. Trimming removed 4 bases from V and 5 bases from J; junction bases left unmatched: 9. The CDR3 consists of 14 residues. The CDR3, as DNA: TGCGCCAGCAGCCGAGCGACAGGGTTGGACGAGCAGTACTTC. Protein sequence: CASSRATGLDEQYF.

The chain combines TRBV10-2 with TRBJ2-7; D might be TRBD2 (5 bases). The CDR3 is 14 residues long. V dropped 3 bases and J dropped 2 bases, with 11 bases sitting between them. In germline, CDR1 is WSHSY, CDR2 SAAADI. The CDR3 nucleotides are TGCGCCAGCAGTGACTTTGCGGGCGCCTACGAGCAGTACTTC. Its protein product is CASSDFAGAYEQYF.

This clone appeared once. The chain employs TRBV2 and TRBJ2-7; TRBD2 might be the D (5 bases). Germline CDR1 reads SNHLY; CDR2 reads FYNNEI. With 10 bases removed from V and 6 bases from J, the gap between germline ends came to 16 bases. The length of the CDR3 is 12 residues. Written as DNA, the CDR3 is TGTGCCACCGAAAGGACTCTACGCGAGCAGTACTTC. It is translated as CATERTLREQYF.

The V call is TRBV2, the J call TRBJ1-6; the match to TRBD1 covers 9 bases. From germline, CDR1 is SNHLY and CDR2 FYNNEI. The CDR3 contains 14 residues. The trim removed 9 bases at V and 5 bases at J, leaving 5 bases unmatched. The CDR3 DNA is TGTGCCAGGGGACAGGGAAGAAATAATTCACCCCTCCACTTT. Translation: CARGQGRNNSPLHF.

V gene TRBV29-1 combines with J gene TRBJ2-1, with unresolved D. This CDR3 has 14 residues. From germline, CDR1 is SQVTM and CDR2 ANQGSEA. Trimming took 0 bases from V and 3 from J, leaving 9 bases between them. The CDR3 loop is CSVEDHGNYNEQFF. The CDR3 DNA reads TGCAGCGTTGAAGACCACGGAAACTACAATGAGCAGTTCTTC.

V usage is TRBV7-8 and J usage is TRBJ1-4; no clear D. The germline V gene encodes CDR1 SGHVS and CDR2 FQNEAQ. This CDR3 has 13 amino acids. Trimming pared 5 bases from V and 0 bases from J, leaving 4 bases between. The DNA for the CDR3 is TGTGCCAGCAGCCAGTCAACTAATGAAAAACTGTTTTTT. It is translated as CASSQSTNEKLFF.

Written as DNA, the CDR3 is TGCAGCGTTGGTCCGACAGGGGGTCAAAATGAAAAACTGTTTTTT. This gives the protein CSVGPTGGQNEKLFF. This rearrangement joins TRBV29-1 to TRBJ1-4; 9 bases match TRBD1. The CDR3 is made up of 15 amino acids. After removal of 4 bases from V and 5 bases from J, the junction contained 8 bases not matched to a gene. The germline gives CDR1 SQVTM, CDR2 ANQGSEA.

The chain employs TRBV5-1 and TRBJ1-2; D is perhaps TRBD1 (6 bases). From germline, CDR1 is SGHRS and CDR2 YFSETQ. There are 15 residues in the CDR3. The germline V and J ends were trimmed by 4 bases and 8 bases, with 21 bases remaining between them. The DNA for the CDR3 is TGCGCCAGCAGCCCCCGACAGGCGCTTGGTCGAGGCTACACCTTC. Its protein is CASSPRQALGRGYTF.

The chain recombines TRBV5-6 with TRBJ2-1; D remains ambiguous. The CDR3 spans 12 residues. CDR1 and CDR2 from the germline V gene are SGHDT and YYEEEE. Trimming took off 4 bases at V and 12 bases at J, with 14 bases between the two ends. CDR3 amino acids: CASSPAMGGQFF. The CDR3 DNA reads TGTGCCAGCAGCCCGGCCATGGGCGGGCAGTTCTTC. Together with reference TRBV5-6 and TRBJ2-1, the CDR3 gives the full variable domain: DAGVTQSPTHLIKTRGQQVTLRCSPKSGHDTVSWYQQALGQGPQFIFQYYEEEERQRGNFPDRFSGHQFPNYSSELNVNALLLGDSALYLCASSPAMGGQFFGPGTRLTVL.

The chain joins TRBV7-9 to TRBJ1-2; unclear D gene. V shed 3 bases and J shed 8 bases, with 13 bases lying between them. Germline CDR1 reads SEHNR; CDR2 reads FQNEAQ (reference sequence). CDR3 length: 13 amino acids. In DNA form, the CDR3 reads TGTGCCAGCAGCTTCGGCAGCGAAGGAGGCTACACCTTC. Translating gives CASSFGSEGGYTF.

This clone was observed a handful of times. The chain uses TRBV4-3 and TRBJ2-1, with D perhaps assigned TRBD1 or TRBD2 (5 bases each). The V and J ends lost 0 bases and 10 bases respectively, with 10 bases between them. Germline CDR1 and CDR2: LGHNA and YSLEER. The CDR3 has 13 residues. The CDR3 nucleotides read TGCGCCAGCAGCCAAGAGGTTTGGGGGGAGCAGTTCTTC. This encodes CASSQEVWGEQFF.